Described below is a single T cell receptor beta chain sequence and its context. This clonotype has a count of ten or more. Its antigen is currently not known. Base-call qualities are not available, and no considerably larger clone is one nucleotide away. CDR1 and CDR2 were assigned from the germline V gene as ENHRY and SYGVKD. The cysteine opens and the phenylalanine closes a CDR3 of 13 amino acids. Only the CDR3 part of the read is kept: 39 bases, read in frame from the first base. V and J are truncated by 6 bases and 6 bases respectively, leaving an intervening sequence of 14 bases. These data belong to a study of T cells in Graves' hyperthyroidism and ophthalmopathy (dated by TCRdb to between 2018 and 2021). In terms of the full investigation: Peripheral blood samples were taken at the time of initial diagnosis, prior to any treatment. TCR V-J signatures able to tell the groups apart were searched for in a discovery cohort of around 95 patients, of whom around 42 had Graves' ophthalmopathy and 57 had stable Graves' hyperthyroidism. Prospective prediction of ophthalmopathy was tested in an independent validation cohort of 18 to 20 hyperthyroidism patients and 17 patients who later progressed to ophthalmopathy. For training and testing, the approximately 92 patients in the discovery cohort were randomly divided in a 7:3 ratio. In addition, the study compared T-cell repertoires in thyroid tissue and in blood from about 6 Graves' hyperthyroidism patients. After blood sampling, hyperthyroidism patients were treated with methimazole at a starting dose of 30 mg daily, and ophthalmopathy patients were treated with high-dose intravenous methylprednisolone. The paper reports TCR Vbeta CDR3 sequencing of approximately 140 peripheral blood samples: 43 ophthalmopathy, 75 to 80 hyperthyroidism and about 17 progressor patients. What the work shows at the level of the full study, not this receptor alone: Sample size was not statistically predetermined, and investigators were not blinded to group allocation. In validation, the model predicted progression to ophthalmopathy a median of roughly 6.5 months before onset, with over 60% sensitivity and roughly 77% specificity. Most expanded thyroid clonotypes (frequency above 0.001) were also detected in blood, a finding suggesting that blood repertoires may reflect thyroid immune responses. A model built on a 13 V-J signature distinguished ophthalmopathy from stable hyperthyroidism, reaching 85% to 90% sensitivity and about 81% specificity in cross-validation and 80%/75% in testing.

Ophthalmopathy patients had moderately to severely active disease, Clinical Activity Score of at least 3, NOSPECS grade of at least 4, and duration under 3 months. The study excluded patients with uncontrolled infections, other autoimmune diseases, pregnancy or lactation. Clinical symptoms, serum thyroxine and TRAb, thyroid ultrasound, and orbital computed tomography formed the basis for the diagnoses. PBMCs were separated from 10 ml of fresh peripheral blood using Ficoll-Paque density gradient centrifugation. Total RNA was extracted using Trizol reagent, and RNA quality was assessed on an Agilent 2100 Bioanalyzer. TCR beta CDR3 regions were amplified from RNA transcripts. A first-round RT-PCR of the TCR CDR3 used the HTBI primer set with the Qiagen OneStep RT-PCR kit. Libraries were constructed in a second round of multiplex PCR, after which size selection and purification were carried out. Paired-end sequencing of the libraries was performed with 100 bp reads on an Illumina HiSeq2000. The source study handled its data this way. Raw data were processed with SOAPnuke, discarding reads with adapters, uncalled bases, mean Phred below 15, or no exact constant-primer or identifier match. High-quality paired reads were merged with COPE v1.2.5, and unique nucleotide sequences were defined as clonotypes. MiTCR v1.1 was used to align the clonotypes against IMGT TRBV, TRBD and TRBJ reference segments. Only V-J combinations with frequency above 0.0001, covering 99% to 99.2% of repertoires, were analysed. A TCS score was defined as the ratio of F50 (clonal expansion) to E x V (chaos), with BLOSUM62-based TCRdist applied between CDR3 peptides within each V-J. Welch's t-statistics and random forest reduced fewer than 600 V-J features to 13, which were used in a naive Bayes classifier (R e1071). The similarity between thyroid and blood repertoires was quantified using the Morisita-Horn index. TCRdb reprocessing: public reads trimmed at Q25 with fastp, clones called with MiXCR, in-frame beta chains kept. Duplicate CDR3 protein sequences are folded into a single record with the most common DNA and genes. TCRdb's processing, not the authors', yielded these V and J calls. The sample includes hundreds of thousands of distinct CDR3 sequences, with around 15% observed a single time. The top ten clones comprise 4% to 5.5% of the sample.

The sample taken for sequencing was blood. The clonotype comes from a woman between 40 and 50 years old with Graves' ophthalmopathy. The rearrangement joined TRBV10-3 to TRBJ1-2; a tentative D match to TRBD1 spans 5 bases. The bases read TGTGCCATCAGCCAAGGGGAACGCGATGGCTACACCTTC. Its amino acids are CAISQGERDGYTF.